This T cell receptor beta chain was obtained from a study of cytomegalovirus exposure and HLA in healthy donors. The J segment lost 4 bases and the V segment lost 6 bases, leaving 5 bases of the junction unmatched. The CDR3 extends over 13 amino acids. Germline assignment: CDR1 MNHEY and CDR2 SVGAGI. Study-wide points: It was assumed in the presence/absence analyses that sequencing depth was roughly uniform across donors. Researchers reported in a later analysis that a missense DCLRE1C variant was tied to TCR beta V- and J-gene trimming.

60 Vbeta and 13 Jbeta primers were used in PCR. Generated by immunoSEQ multiplex PCR, the TCRdb table keeps only in-frame clones and is missing some. This repertoire shows over 100,000 clones, approximately 70% found once; its top ten account for 5.4%. With regard to this clone: Its antigen is as yet unknown.

Material: PBMCs. This clonotype was sampled from a woman aged 70 to 79 in good health and CMV-seropositive. The gene calls are TRBV6-5 and TRBJ2-5, with 7 bases that match TRBD2. CDR3 bases: TGTGCCAGCAGCGGAAGCGGGACAGAGACCCAGTACTTC. Its protein product is CASSGSGTETQYF.